This T cell receptor beta chain was retrieved from a study of cytomegalovirus exposure and HLA in healthy donors. Study results and limitations: Listed as cytomegalovirus-associated were 150 to 200 TCR beta chains. According to a subsequent analysis, TCR clusters from the first cohort were inclined to appear together in the 120 validation repertoires.

Of note for this clone: What it binds is unknown.

Measured with immunoSEQ multiplex PCR; TCRdb has only the in-frame clones, and not every one. Among around 300,000 clones listed, just over 85% were seen once. CDR3 length: 16 amino acids. Deletions cut 3 bases from V and 4 bases from J, with 16 bases between. Germline V gene lookup returns CDR1 LGHNA and CDR2 YSLEER. The donors were part of the roughly 130-subject validation cohort, which stood apart from the roughly 730-subject first cohort. The origin of this receptor is a young woman in good health and CMV-seronegative. Sequenced: PBMCs. This rearrangement joins TRBV4-3 to TRBJ1-3, with D unclear. The CDR3 loop is CASSQPEDVEGNTIYF. In DNA, the CDR3 is TGCGCCAGCAGCCAGCCCGAAGATGTCGAGGGAAACACCATATATTTT.